The 15 T cell receptor beta chains listed next were all sequenced from one sample in a study of T cells in localized non-small cell lung cancer. Only in-frame clones appear in the TCRdb table, and some are missing; sequencing was by immunoSEQ multiplex PCR. The table has roughly 72,000 clones, 80% seen once. Here the sequenced sample was peripheral blood, taken before any cancer treatment. Every receptor here comes from a female donor of 60 years or more with stage I lung adenocarcinoma.

The chain is built from TRBV19 and TRBJ1-5; a weak D match, TRBD1 (5 bases). Trimming shortened V by 3 bases and J by 6 bases, and 15 bases separated the two germline ends. Germline V lookup: CDR1 LNHDA, CDR2 SQIVND (reference sequence). The CDR3 runs to 15 residues. Here the CDR3 DNA reads TGTGCCAGTAGTATCTTGGACATCAGCGGTCAGCCCCAGCATTTT. It encodes CASSILDISGQPQHF.

The gene calls are TRBV4-3 and TRBJ1-1; no definite D call. Germline-derived CDR1 and CDR2 are LGHNA and YSLEER. This CDR3 is built from 17 residues. V was trimmed by 7 bases and J by 6 bases, leaving 27 bases between them. The CDR3 DNA reads as TGCGCCAGCATTAAAAGGGAACTTCCCGCGGAGTGGCCTGAAGCTTTCTTT. Encoded protein: CASIKRELPAEWPEAFF.

The V call is TRBV4-2, the J call TRBJ1-3, with a weak D call TRBD1 (6 bases). CDR3 length: 14 amino acids. Germline values: CDR1 LGHNA, CDR2 YNFKEQ. V was clipped by 4 bases and J by 2 bases, with 9 bases between them. CDR3 loop: CASSRGQPGNTIYF. The CDR3 nucleotides read TGTGCCAGCAGCCGGGGGCAACCTGGAAACACCATATATTTT.

V and J are TRBV10-3 and TRBJ2-7; D is possibly TRBD2 (6 bases). Germline CDR1 reads ENHRY; CDR2 reads SYGVKD. Trimming left V 3 bases short and J 4 bases short, with 16 bases between. The CDR3 covers 15 residues. The CDR3 DNA follows: TGTGCCATCAGTGACGTCTCCGGGGGAATGTACGAGCAGTACTTC. Amino acid sequence: CAISDVSGGMYEQYF.

The chain joins TRBV5-1 to TRBJ2-1; D remains ambiguous. Germline V lookup: CDR1 SGHRS, CDR2 YFSETQ. CDR3 length: 15 residues. V lost 0 bases, J lost 0 bases, and 7 bases lay in between. The CDR3 nucleotides read TGCGCCAGCAGCTTGGGGGCGGCCTCCTACAATGAGCAGTTCTTC. Its translation: CASSLGAASYNEQFF.

This clone was observed a few times. The CDR3 loop reads CASSLLRGAITEAFF. The CDR3 bases are TGTGCCAGCTCCCTGCTCCGAGGGGCTATTACTGAAGCTTTCTTT. The chain couples TRBV18 to TRBJ1-1; possible D gene TRBD1, 5 bases. V lost 6 bases, J lost 5 bases, and 19 bases lay in between. Germline V gene data show CDR1 as KGHSH and CDR2 as LQKENI. The CDR3 length is 15 residues.

V usage is TRBV28 and J usage is TRBJ2-7; D tentatively fits TRBD1 or TRBD2 (5 bases each). This CDR3 comprises 13 residues. With 3 bases removed from V and 6 bases from J, the gap between germline ends came to 12 bases. CDR1 and CDR2 from the germline V gene are MDHEN and SYDVKM. CDR3 DNA: TGTGCCAGCAGTTTTCTGGGGGTCGGCGAGCAGTACTTC. Translation gives CASSFLGVGEQYF.

The chain is built from TRBV6-5 and TRBJ1-1; no clear D gene. With 2 bases removed from V and 2 bases from J, the gap between germline ends came to 9 bases. The germline CDR1 and CDR2 sequences are MNHEY and SVGAGI. The CDR3 contains 14 residues. This CDR3 is CASSYHRTNTEAFF. CDR3 sequence (DNA): TGTGCCAGCAGTTACCATCGGACTAACACTGAAGCTTTCTTT.

V is TRBV25-1 and J is TRBJ2-1; possible D gene TRBD2, 6 bases. Per germline, CDR1 MGHDK and CDR2 SYGVNS. The CDR3 contains 16 residues. Trimming removed 6 bases from V and 4 bases from J, with 19 bases in between. CDR3 protein: CASRTSLATTYNEQFF. DNA for the CDR3: TGTGCCAGCAGGACTTCACTAGCTACCACTTACAATGAGCAGTTCTTC.

The rearrangement links TRBV7-2 to TRBJ2-2; D unresolved. CDR1 and CDR2 from the germline V gene are SGHTA and FQGNSA. Trimming took 4 bases from V and 7 from J, leaving 13 bases between them. The CDR3 runs 14 residues. CDR3: CASSSRVPDGELFF. The CDR3 DNA reads as TGTGCCAGCAGCTCCCGCGTCCCGGACGGGGAGCTGTTTTTT.

The rearrangement joins TRBV19 to TRBJ2-7; no reliable D call. With 3 bases removed from V and 4 bases from J, the gap between germline ends came to 10 bases. The V gene's germline CDR1 is LNHDA and CDR2 SQIVND (reference sequence). The CDR3 is made up of 13 amino acids. CDR3 nucleotides: TGTGCCAGTAGTATGGGGATTCAATACGAGCAGTACTTC. It translates to CASSMGIQYEQYF.

V gene TRBV2 combines with J gene TRBJ2-5, with D tentatively TRBD1 or TRBD2 (7 bases each). Germline CDR1 is SNHLY and CDR2 is FYNNEI. CDR3 length: 15 residues. V dropped 0 bases and J dropped 4 bases, with 12 bases sitting between them. This chain's CDR3 is CASSEAGRGGETQYF. The CDR3 DNA sequence: TGTGCCAGCAGTGAAGCGGGCAGGGGGGGAGAGACCCAGTACTTC.

The rearrangement joins TRBV19 to TRBJ2-1, with D hard to call. The CDR3 has 11 residues. Between the trimmed V and J ends, which lost 7 bases and 6 bases, there was a span of 7 bases. Per the germline V gene, CDR1 is LNHDA and CDR2 is SQIVND (reference sequence). The CDR3: CASTNTNEQFF. CDR3 DNA sequence: TGTGCCAGTACCAACACCAATGAGCAGTTCTTC.

The CDR3 region has the DNA TGTGCCATCATGGCCACAGATACGCAGTATTTT. It codes for CAIMATDTQYF. V is TRBV10-3 and J is TRBJ2-3; D remains ambiguous. The ends were cut back, 7 bases at V and 2 bases at J, with 4 bases in the middle. Germline V CDR1 and CDR2: ENHRY, SYGVKD. CDR3 length: 11 residues.

V gene TRBV10-3 combines with J gene TRBJ2-1, with D perhaps assigned TRBD1 or TRBD2 (5 bases each). From germline, CDR1 is ENHRY and CDR2 SYGVKD. Trimming took off 8 bases at V and 8 bases at J, with 22 bases between the two ends. CDR3 length: 15 amino acids. The CDR3 reads CAIVAGAPLGDEQFF. CDR3 nucleotides: TGTGCCATCGTCGCCGGGGCCCCTCTGGGTGATGAGCAGTTCTTC.